What follows are 8 T cell receptor beta chains derived from one specimen sequenced in a study of CD8 T cell repertoires and HIV-1 epitope variants. Profiled with immunoSEQ multiplex PCR; TCRdb holds only in-frame clones, not every one. The sample lists around 5,100 clones; approximately 62% were seen once. Their antigens remain unidentified. Material for sequencing was cultured CD8+ T cells derived from PBMCs. Source of these receptors: a male donor with HIV.

This clone was picked up a small number of times. The chain couples TRBV28 to TRBJ2-3, with a weak D call TRBD2 (5 bases). The CDR3 length is 15 residues. Trimming stripped 2 bases from V and 0 bases from J, with 9 bases between. The germline V gene has CDR1 MDHEN and CDR2 SYDVKM. The CDR3 DNA reads as TGTGCCAGCAGTTTAGGAGCGGTAAGCACAGATACGCAGTATTTT. Translating gives CASSLGAVSTDTQYF.

The chain carries TRBV19 and TRBJ2-2; possibly TRBD1 or TRBD2 for D (5 bases each). Between the trimmed V and J ends, which lost 3 bases and 11 bases, there was a span of 19 bases. CDR3 length: 15 amino acids. Germline V gene data show CDR1 as LNHDA and CDR2 as SQIVND (reference sequence). CDR3 region: CASSMYGDRNIELFF. DNA of the CDR3: TGTGCCAGTAGTATGTATGGGGACCGCAATATAGAGCTGTTTTTT.

The CDR3 sequence is CASSLALGFNQPQHF. The CDR3 DNA reads TGTGCCAGCAGCTTAGCGTTAGGGTTCAATCAGCCCCAGCATTTT. The chain joins TRBV7-6 to TRBJ1-5; D remains unclear. Trimming shortened V by 0 bases and J by 3 bases, and 9 bases separated the two germline ends. Per the germline V gene, CDR1 is SGHVS and CDR2 is FNYEAQ. This CDR3 is 15 amino acids long.

This chain connects TRBV5-1 to TRBJ2-7; TRBD1 agrees at 9 bases. The CDR3 spans 13 residues. The germline CDR1 and CDR2 sequences are SGHRS and YFSETQ. The V and J ends lost 2 bases and 6 bases, in that order; junction bases with no gene match: 3. The DNA for the CDR3 is TGCGCCAGCAGCTTAGGGACAGGGCCCGAGCAGTACTTC. This encodes CASSLGTGPEQYF.

The V gene is TRBV7-9, the J gene TRBJ1-1, with a weak D call TRBD1 (5 bases). Germline V gene lookup returns CDR1 SEHNR and CDR2 FQNEAQ (reference sequence). This CDR3 has 15 residues. The V and J ends lost 2 bases and 2 bases respectively, with 12 bases between them. The CDR3 bases are TGTGCCAGCAGCTTAAATGGGGGTTCCAACACTGAAGCTTTCTTT. It encodes CASSLNGGSNTEAFF.

The chain links TRBV5-1 to TRBJ2-5; 11 bases are shared with TRBD2. The V and J ends lost 5 bases and 4 bases, in that order; junction bases with no gene match: 10. Germline loops: CDR1 SGHRS, CDR2 YFSETQ. The CDR3 runs to 16 residues. The CDR3 DNA reads as TGCGCCAGCAGAACTAGCGGGGGAGCCGTAAGAGAGACCCAGTACTTC. This gives the protein CASRTSGGAVRETQYF.

This sequence joins TRBV6-5 and TRBJ2-1, with TRBD1 as a possible D gene (7 bases). The CDR3 is made up of 14 amino acids. V was pared by 7 bases and J by 6 bases, with 16 bases between. Looked up from germline, CDR1 is MNHEY and CDR2 is SVGAGI. This chain's CDR3 is CASTDREVGNEQFF. DNA for the CDR3: TGTGCCAGCACCGACAGGGAGGTCGGCAATGAGCAGTTCTTC.

The chain employs TRBV2 and TRBJ2-7; no definite D call. Germline V lookup: CDR1 SNHLY, CDR2 FYNNEI. There are 14 residues in the CDR3. Trimming pared 6 bases from V and 5 bases from J, leaving 17 bases between. The CDR3 nucleotides are TGTGCCAGCAGGCCCCCGGAGAGGACGGACGAGCAGTACTTC. This encodes CASRPPERTDEQYF. The full variable domain, completed using reference TRBV2 and TRBJ2-7, is EPEVTQTPSHQVTQMGQEVILRCVPISNHLYFYWYRQILGQKVEFLVSFYNNEISEKSEIFDDQFSVERPDGSNFTLKIRSTKLEDSAMYFCASRPPERTDEQYFGPGTRLTVT.